One sample yielded the 14 T cell receptor beta chains listed below, sequenced in a study of T cell responses to AZD1222 COVID-19 vaccine. Assay: immunoSEQ multiplex PCR; the TCRdb copy retains only in-frame clones and omits some. The sample lists roughly 100,000 clones, 70% to 90% occurring once. This material consisted of peripheral blood, taken on day 0 of AZD1222 vaccination. Receptors were obtained from an adult in good health.

The V and J genes are TRBV3-1 (or the pseudogene TRBV3-2) and TRBJ2-3; no reliable D call. CDR3 length equals 15 residues. V dropped 2 bases and J dropped 3 bases, with 12 bases sitting between them. Germline lookup yields CDR1 LGHDT and CDR2 YNNKEL (reference sequence). The CDR3 DNA reads TGTGCCAGCAGCCAAATCCGGAGTCAGACAGATACGCAGTATTTT. Encoded protein: CASSQIRSQTDTQYF.

The CDR3: CASGGLAADRYGYTF. Here the CDR3 DNA reads TGTGCCAGCGGAGGACTTGCGGCGGATCGGTATGGCTACACCTTC. The gene calls are TRBV6-5 and TRBJ1-2; unclear D gene. V was cut by 8 bases and J by 5 bases, with 21 bases left in between. Germline CDR1 MNHEY, CDR2 SVGAGI. The CDR3 runs 15 residues.

The rearrangement links TRBV6-5 to TRBJ2-3; a weak D match, TRBD1 (6 bases). The germline V gene encodes CDR1 MNHEY and CDR2 SVGAGI. The germline V and J ends were trimmed by 8 bases and 4 bases, with 13 bases remaining between them. This CDR3 region has 13 residues. The DNA of the CDR3 is TGTGCCAGCGGGGGCCTGGGTGCAGATACGCAGTATTTT. Translated, it gives CASGGLGADTQYF.

The chain joins TRBV11-2 to TRBJ1-1; 11 bases are a match to TRBD1. CDR1 is SGHAT and CDR2 is FQNNGV in the germline V gene. V dropped 5 bases and J dropped 1; count of bases not matched to a gene: 15. The CDR3 totals 19 residues. CDR3 residues: CASSPGTGGFNPTNTEAFF. The CDR3 DNA follows: TGTGCCAGCAGCCCCGGGACAGGGGGTTTTAACCCGACGAACACTGAAGCTTTCTTT.

The rearrangement links TRBV6-1 to TRBJ1-2; D may be TRBD1 (6 bases). V lost 2 bases and J lost 8, with 15 bases in between. CDR3 size: 14 residues. In germline, CDR1 is MNHNS, CDR2 SASEGT. CDR3 sequence reads: CASSERRGDWGYTF. In nucleotides, the CDR3 is TGTGCCAGCAGTGAACGAAGGGGGGATTGGGGCTACACCTTC.

This clone has just one count. The chain is built from TRBV20-1 and TRBJ2-1; D is perhaps TRBD1 (5 bases). With 6 bases removed from V and 3 bases from J, the gap between germline ends came to 15 bases. The CDR3 is made up of 14 amino acids. CDR1 and CDR2 from the germline V gene are DFQATT and SNEGSKA (reference sequence). CDR3 protein: CSASGQGDYNEQFF. CDR3 DNA: TGCAGTGCCAGTGGGCAGGGTGACTACAATGAGCAGTTCTTC.

This chain links TRBV5-6 with TRBJ2-5, with D uncertain. Germline CDR1 is SGHDT and CDR2 is YYEEEE. The germline V and J ends were trimmed by 1 base and 2 bases, with 21 bases remaining between them. CDR3 length: 18 amino acids. The CDR3 sequence: CASSLIGEEGGPQETQYF. Here the CDR3 DNA reads TGTGCCAGCAGCTTGATTGGTGAGGAAGGTGGGCCTCAAGAGACCCAGTACTTC.

This chain joins TRBV4-1 and TRBJ2-7; 8 bases map to TRBD1. Germline V CDR1 and CDR2: MGHRA, YSYEKL. The length of the CDR3 is 15 residues. V lost 4 bases and J lost 3; bases outside the gene matches: 8. As DNA, the CDR3 is TGCGCCAGCAGCCTAGGGACAGGTTGGGTCTACGAGCAGTACTTC. Protein sequence: CASSLGTGWVYEQYF.

This chain links TRBV6-1 with TRBJ1-2; 11 bases are a match to TRBD1. Germline-derived CDR1 and CDR2 are MNHNS and SASEGT. The CDR3 extends over 16 amino acids. The V segment lost 1 base and the J segment 3 bases; nucleotides outside the gene matches: 4. DNA of the CDR3: TGTGCCAGCAGTGAAGGGTGGGGACAGGGGGACTATGGCTACACCTTC. Translation gives CASSEGWGQGDYGYTF.

This chain joins TRBV7-2 and TRBJ2-7, with a tentative D call TRBD1 (5 bases). Germline V gives CDR1 SGHTA, CDR2 FQGNSA. With 4 bases removed from V and 0 bases from J, the gap between germline ends came to 10 bases. The CDR3 contains 14 residues. The CDR3 sequence: CASSSYRSSYEQYF. CDR3 bases: TGTGCCAGCAGCTCTTACAGGAGCTCCTACGAGCAGTACTTC.

V usage is TRBV2 and J usage is TRBJ2-3, with D maybe TRBD2 (6 bases). The germline V and J ends were trimmed by 6 bases and 1 base, with 20 bases remaining between them. CDR3 size: 17 residues. CDR1 SNHLY and CDR2 FYNNEI come from the germline V gene. CDR3 nucleotide sequence: TGTGCCAGCAGGGAGTACGCATCGGGGGTCCGCACAGATACGCAGTATTTT. Its translation: CASREYASGVRTDTQYF.

The rearrangement links TRBV7-9 to TRBJ2-7, with D perhaps assigned TRBD1 or TRBD2 (6 bases each). Germline values: CDR1 SEHNR, CDR2 FQNEAQ (reference sequence). The germline V and J ends were trimmed by 7 bases and 3 bases, with 22 bases remaining between them. The CDR3 length is 16 residues. Written as DNA, the CDR3 is TGTGCCAGCACCCTTGAGCGGGCAGGGGAAATCTACGAGCAGTACTTC. It encodes CASTLERAGEIYEQYF.

The table lists this clone with a few counts. The chain combines TRBV27 with TRBJ2-5; D might be TRBD2 (5 bases). V was shortened by 6 bases and J by 6 bases, with 11 bases between the two germline ends. Germline CDR1 MNHEY, CDR2 SMNVEV (reference sequence). The CDR3 has 12 residues. As DNA, the CDR3 is TGTGCCAGCAGCCCTCCGGGGAAGACCCAGTACTTC. Residues: CASSPPGKTQYF.

J is TRBJ1-1 and V is TRBV6-5; a possible D gene is TRBD1 (6 bases). The CDR3 consists of 14 residues. Trimming cost V 7 bases and J 2 bases, with 14 bases left between them. Per the germline V gene, CDR1 is MNHEY and CDR2 is SVGAGI. In nucleotides, the CDR3 is TGTGCCAGCACCCCTGGGACAACCAACACTGAAGCTTTCTTT. This translates into CASTPGTTNTEAFF.